The present entry profiles one T cell receptor beta chain with its context. These data originate in a study of control samples from healthy donors and cancer patients. The germline gives CDR1 MDHEN, CDR2 SYDVKM. The CDR3 runs 11 residues. Trimming removed 8 bases at V and 10 bases at J, with 14 bases between. The method was immunoSEQ multiplex PCR; TCRdb's version includes in-frame clones alone and lacks a portion of them. The top ten hold over 4.5% of the sample, which has 60,000 to 85,000 clones, 80% to 95% seen once. The receptor comes from a woman aged 55-75 years in good health. Sequencing was done on a sample of blood. The chain combines TRBV28 with TRBJ1-1, with D possibly TRBD1 on 6 matching bases. DNA of the CDR3: TGTGCCAGCGAAACAGGGATCGGAGCTTTCTTT. It encodes CASETGIGAFF.